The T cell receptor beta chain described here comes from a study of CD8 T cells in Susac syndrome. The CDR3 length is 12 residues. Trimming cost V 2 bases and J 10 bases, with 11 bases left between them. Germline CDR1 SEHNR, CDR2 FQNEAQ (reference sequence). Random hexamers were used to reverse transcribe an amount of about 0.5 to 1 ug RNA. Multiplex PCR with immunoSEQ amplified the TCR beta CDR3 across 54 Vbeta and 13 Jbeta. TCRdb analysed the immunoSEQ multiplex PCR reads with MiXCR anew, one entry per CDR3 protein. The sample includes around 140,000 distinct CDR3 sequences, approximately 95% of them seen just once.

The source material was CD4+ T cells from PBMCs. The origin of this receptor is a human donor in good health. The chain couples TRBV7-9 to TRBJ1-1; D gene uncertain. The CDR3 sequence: CASSLFVYGAFF. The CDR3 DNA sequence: TGTGCCAGCAGCTTATTCGTATACGGAGCTTTCTTT.